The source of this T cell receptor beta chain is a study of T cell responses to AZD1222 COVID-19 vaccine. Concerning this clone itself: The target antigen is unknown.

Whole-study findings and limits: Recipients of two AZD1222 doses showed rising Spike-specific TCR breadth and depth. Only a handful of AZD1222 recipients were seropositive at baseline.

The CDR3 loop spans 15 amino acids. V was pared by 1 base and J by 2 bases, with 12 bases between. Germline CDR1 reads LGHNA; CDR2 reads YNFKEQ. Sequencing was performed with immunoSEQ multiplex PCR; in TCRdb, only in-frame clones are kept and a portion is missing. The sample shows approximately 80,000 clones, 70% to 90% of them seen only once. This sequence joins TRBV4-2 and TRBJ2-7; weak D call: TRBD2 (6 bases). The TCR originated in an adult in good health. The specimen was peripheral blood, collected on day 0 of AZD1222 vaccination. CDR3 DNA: TGTGCCAGCAGCCAAGGGGGCGGGGCGCCCTACGAGCAGTACTTC. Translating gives CASSQGGGAPYEQYF.